One T cell receptor beta chain is described in this entry. This clonotype is regarded as large (0.1 to 1%). Its antigen remains unidentified. One base away there is no much larger clone; base qualities are not given. The data belong to a study of spatial heterogeneity in lung cancer (dated 2019 in TCRdb). Notes on the research overall: Beta-chain transcripts were consistently detected in greater numbers than alpha-chain transcripts, which likely reflected higher beta-chain transcript abundance. In the raw uncorrected reads, each unique combination of TCR and UMI appeared on average more than ten times. In non-small cell lung cancer, the study quantitatively compared TCR alpha and beta repertoires across several tumor regions, matched nontumor lung, and blood. TCR repertoire features were related to nonsynonymous mutation counts determined by whole-exome sequencing of tumor tissue. At surgery, 200 to 250 tumor regions, around 68 matched nontumor lung samples and 56 PBMC samples were TCR-sequenced for both alpha and beta chains.

What the research found in general, with its limitations: Additional single-cell paired TCR alpha and beta sequencing was considered necessary to confirm, at a functional level, the hypothesis that regional TCRs recognize regional mutations.

Library generation was performed with 5' RACE. The sample was run on a NextSeq 500. The TCR library protocol attached a unique molecular identifier to each TCR cDNA molecule to allow correction of PCR and sequencing errors. In the paper's pipeline: TCR identification, UMI-based error correction and CDR3 extraction were all carried out with Decombinator tools. Expanded TCRs were defined as those above a frequency of 2 per 1,000, corresponding to the top 1% of the tumor frequency distribution. Rényi diversity was computed with the R vegan package after subsampling each repertoire 100 times to 5,000 TCRs. CDR3 similarity networks were built from amino acid triplet string-kernel similarity, with CDR3s being connected when pairwise similarity was above 0.82. In TCRdb, the public reads were trimmed at Q25 with fastp and aligned with MiXCR, with productive beta chains retained. Every distinct CDR3 protein forms one entry, paired with its most common genes and DNA. These V and J calls derive from TCRdb rather than the authors' analysis. The sample table holds 5,000 to 6,500 distinct CDR3 sequences, of which 3% to 5% were seen once. The top ten clones comprise about 12% of the sample.

What the time point label conveys for this sample: sample taken at primary tumor resection. The donors were 72 patients from the lung TRACERx cohort who had early-stage, untreated non-small cell lung cancer. For TCR sequencing, whole RNA was extracted from tumor and nontumor lung tissue, or from cryopreserved PBMC samples, and no cell sorting was done. Only patients with enough RNA available from two or more tumor regions were chosen for TCR sequencing. Before being selected, tumor and adjacent nontumor lung specimens were reviewed by a lung pathologist. V gives up 0 bases and J gives up 1 base, and the segment between their germline ends measures 11 bases. For CDR1 and CDR2, the germline V gene lists SGDLS and YYNGEE. The CDR3 runs 15 amino acids, cysteine and phenylalanine included. Only the CDR3 region is kept as DNA, spanning 45 bases read in frame from base 1.

The clonotype was recovered from a male donor with early-stage non-small cell lung cancer. The chain employs TRBV9 and TRBJ2-7; TRBD2 is a possible D gene, resting on 6 matching bases. The sample consisted of normal lung tissue next to the tumor, taken at surgery. The sequenced DNA: TGTGCCAGCAGCGTAGGTTCGGAGGGTTCCTACGAGCAGTACTTC. This is translated as CASSVGSEGSYEQYF. Supplemented by the reference TRBV9 and TRBJ2-7 proteins around the CDR3, the complete variable domain is DSGVTQTPKHLITATGQRVTLRCSPRSGDLSVYWYQQSLDQGLQFLIQYYNGEERAKGNILERFSAQQFPDLHSELNLSSLELGDSALYFCASSVGSEGSYEQYFGPGTRLTVT.